This T cell receptor (beta chain) stems from a study of blood T cell repertoires in COVID-19. Study details: Acute and convalescent COVID-19 samples came from the United States, Italy and Spain. PBMCs, B-cell-depleted T cells, or T cells were the source of the cDNA or gDNA that made up the material.

Under the authors' procedure: From reference gene primer amplification, estimates of nucleated cell counts were derived. Clones were sequenced by immunoSEQ multiplex PCR, and TCRdb holds only the in-frame ones, with some missing. D and trimming come from the DNA, and the V and J calls and clone size come from that table. The table records some 38,000 clones, about nine tenths of them present only once. Sequencing used peripheral blood. This clonotype was sampled from a man aged 50 or older with active COVID-19.

The CDR3 DNA reads TGTGCCTGGAGTGTATGGGGGGGCGGGAATGAGCAGTTCTTC. Protein: CAWSVWGGGNEQFF. The chain employs TRBV30 and TRBJ2-1; tentatively, D is TRBD2 (7 bases). The germline CDR1 and CDR2 sequences are GTSNPN and SVGIG (reference sequence). The CDR3 is made up of 14 amino acids. Trimming shortened V by 0 bases and J by 7 bases, and 13 bases separated the two germline ends.